This is a list of T cell receptor beta chains from one sample in a study of memory CD4+ T cells and cytomegalovirus serostatus. Sequencing used immunoSEQ multiplex PCR; TCRdb keeps in-frame clones, though not all of them. The sample yields just under 40,000 clones, about 73% seen once. Sequencing was done on a sample of memory CD4+ T cells from blood. All receptors derive from an adult in good health and CMV-seronegative. The CDR3 runs from the conserved cysteine through the conserved F or W. The D gene is left open where the match is weak. Clone size is stated in some rows and not others, as once, few, many or a class when expanded.

>.|TRBV7-8|TRBJ1-1|.
CASSLGRPMNTEAFF
TGTGCCAGCAGCTTAGGCAGGCCGATGAACACTGAAGCTTTCTTT
>.|TRBV4-1|TRBJ2-3|.
CASSQEQVSTDTQYF
TGCGCCAGCAGCCAAGAGCAGGTTAGCACAGATACGCAGTATTTT
>.|TRBV19|TRBJ2-3|.
CASSIQGTDTQYF
TGTGCCAGTAGTATACAGGGTACAGATACGCAGTATTTT
>TRBD1|TRBV6-5|TRBJ1-2|.
CASIRDRGSGGYTF
TGTGCCAGCATTCGGGACAGGGGATCGGGAGGCTACACCTTC
>.|TRBV5-4|TRBJ2-3|.
CASSHMMGGGTDTQYF
TGTGCCAGCAGCCACATGATGGGCGGGGGCACAGATACGCAGTATTTT
>TRBD1|TRBV16|TRBJ1-1|few
CASSSRVGGNTEAFF
TGTGCCAGCAGCTCTAGGGTAGGGGGCAACACTGAAGCTTTCTTT
>.|TRBV6-5|TRBJ1-1|.
CASSYSVTPRGTEAFF
TGTGCCAGCAGTTACTCCGTCACCCCGAGAGGGACTGAAGCTTTCTTT
>TRBD2|TRBV6-1|TRBJ2-7|.
CASSGGLAGGYSYEQYF
TGTGCCAGCAGTGGGGGACTAGCGGGGGGTTACTCCTACGAGCAGTACTTC
>.|TRBV29-1|TRBJ1-4|.
CSVVAATNEKLFF
TGCAGCGTTGTCGCAGCAACTAATGAAAAACTGTTTTTT
>.|TRBV6-1|TRBJ1-2|.
CASIGQGYTF
TGTGCCAGCATAGGACAAGGCTACACCTTC
>.|TRBV11-1|TRBJ2-6|.
CASSPRERASGANVLTF
TGTGCCAGCAGCCCCAGGGAGAGGGCCTCTGGGGCCAACGTCCTGACTTTC
>TRBD1|TRBV5-1|TRBJ1-6|few
CASSLLGQVNSPLHF
TGCGCCAGCAGCTTGTTAGGACAGGTTAATTCACCCCTCCACTTT
>TRBD2|TRBV18|TRBJ2-7|.
CASSPQEGLASLEQYF
TGTGCCAGCTCACCACAGGAGGGACTAGCATCTCTCGAGCAGTACTTC
>.|TRBV7-8|TRBJ1-1|few
CASSSQGVPNTEAFF
TGTGCCAGCAGCTCTCAGGGTGTCCCGAACACTGAAGCTTTCTTT
>TRBD1|TRBV13|TRBJ1-1|.
CASVRGRVTEAFF
TGTGCCAGCGTGAGGGGGCGCGTCACTGAAGCTTTCTTT
>.|TRBV7-8|TRBJ2-1|.
CASSPRGSHNEQFF
TGTGCCAGCAGTCCACGCGGTTCCCACAATGAGCAGTTCTTC
>.|TRBV5-8|TRBJ1-1|.
CASNGGNRGTEAFF
TGTGCCAGCAATGGGGGAAATCGTGGCACTGAAGCTTTCTTT
>.|TRBV11-2|TRBJ2-3|.
CASSRGSRDTQYF
TGTGCCAGCAGCCGGGGGTCGAGAGATACGCAGTATTTT
>TRBD1|TRBV30|TRBJ1-1|.
CAWTLGQARTEAFF
TGTGCCTGGACCCTCGGACAGGCCAGGACTGAAGCTTTCTTT
>TRBD1|TRBV19|TRBJ1-2|.
CASGTGLIINYGYTF
TGTGCCAGTGGGACAGGCCTTATTATTAACTATGGCTACACCTTC
>.|TRBV30|TRBJ1-1|.
CAWNDGTPNTEAFF
TGTGCCTGGAATGATGGGACCCCGAACACTGAAGCTTTCTTT
>TRBD2|TRBV4-2|TRBJ2-7|.
CASSPRGGSSYEQYF
TGTGCCAGCAGCCCCCGGGGAGGGAGCTCCTACGAGCAGTACTTC
>.|TRBV10-3|TRBJ2-3|.
CAITEDLKAQYF
TGTGCCATCACCGAGGACCTCAAGGCGCAGTATTTT
>.|TRBV11-2|TRBJ2-7|few
CASSSLQSSSYEQYF
TGTGCCAGCTCGTCCCTGCAGAGCAGCTCCTACGAGCAGTACTTC
>.|TRBV5-1|TRBJ1-4|.
CASSVGGGNEKLFF
TGCGCCAGCTCCGTGGGGGGGGGAAATGAAAAACTGTTTTTT
>.|TRBV11-2|TRBJ2-7|.
CASSLDRRSQEQYF
TGTGCCAGCAGCTTAGATCGGCGGTCCCAGGAGCAGTACTTC
>TRBD2|TRBV5-4|TRBJ2-1|.
CASSLGGGDYNEQFF
TGTGCCAGCAGCTTAGGTGGGGGGGACTACAATGAGCAGTTCTTC
>.|TRBV5-4|TRBJ1-2|.
CASSLGVGGSYGYTF
TGTGCCAGCAGCTTGGGTGTGGGGGGAAGCTATGGCTACACCTTC
>.|TRBV11-2|TRBJ1-5|.
CASSFGENQPQHF
TGTGCCAGCAGCTTTGGAGAGAATCAGCCCCAGCATTTT
>.|TRBV7-9|TRBJ2-3|.
CASSLVHSLDESPQYF
TGTGCCAGCAGCTTAGTACATTCTCTAGATGAATCGCCGCAGTATTTT
>.|TRBV13|TRBJ2-1|once
CANRKGYNEQFF
TGTGCCAATCGCAAGGGGTACAATGAGCAGTTCTTC
>.|TRBV2|TRBJ2-7|.
CASSENEQYF
TGTGCCAGCAGTGAAAACGAGCAGTACTTC
>.|TRBV4-2|TRBJ2-4|once
CASSQGDIAKNIQYF
TGTGCCAGCAGCCAGGGGGATATAGCCAAAAACATTCAGTACTTC
>TRBD1|TRBV6-5|TRBJ1-1|.
CASSPGTGVAEAFF
TGTGCCAGCAGCCCCGGGACAGGGGTCGCTGAAGCTTTCTTT
>TRBD2|TRBV9|TRBJ2-2|.
CASSAGLAGPNTGELFF
TGTGCCAGCAGCGCGGGACTAGCGGGGCCGAACACCGGGGAGCTGTTTTTT
>TRBD2|TRBV19|TRBJ2-7|few
CASTPSGGYEQYF
TGTGCCAGTACCCCTAGCGGGGGCTACGAGCAGTACTTC
>.|TRBV19|TRBJ1-1|.
CASSPRTQNTEAFF
TGTGCCAGTAGTCCGAGGACCCAGAACACTGAAGCTTTCTTT
>TRBD1|TRBV2|TRBJ1-2|few
CASGRTGVLDGYTF
TGTGCCAGCGGGAGGACAGGGGTCCTAGATGGCTACACCTTC
>TRBD2|TRBV14|TRBJ2-5|once
CASSRLAGEKQETQYF
TGTGCCAGCAGCCGACTAGCGGGGGAGAAACAAGAGACCCAGTACTTC
>.|TRBV19|TRBJ2-5|.
CASSILGGRSGETQYF
TGTGCCAGTAGTATACTTGGAGGCAGGTCAGGAGAGACCCAGTACTTC
>.|TRBV20-1|TRBJ1-2|once
CSGPRDYGYTF
TGCAGTGGGCCGAGGGACTATGGCTACACCTTC
>.|TRBV7-9|TRBJ2-5|.
CASSPLQGQRETQYF
TGTGCCAGCAGCCCCCTGCAGGGACAAAGAGAGACCCAGTACTTC
>TRBD1|TRBV5-6|TRBJ2-5|.
CASGTGLVETQYF
TGTGCCAGCGGGACAGGGTTGGTAGAGACCCAGTACTTC
>.|TRBV6-5|TRBJ1-6|.
CASRRGIDSPLHF
TGTGCCAGCAGGAGGGGCATCGATTCACCCCTCCACTTT
>.|TRBV27|TRBJ1-1|.
CASSLATQGVTEAFF
TGTGCCAGCAGCTTGGCCACTCAGGGCGTCACTGAAGCTTTCTTT
>.|TRBV19|TRBJ2-2|few
CASSIVVTGELFF
TGTGCCAGTAGTATAGTGGTAACCGGGGAGCTGTTTTTT
>TRBD1|TRBV4-2|TRBJ2-2|.
CASSQKFAGGNANTGELFF
TGTGCCAGCAGCCAGAAGTTCGCAGGGGGCAATGCGAACACCGGGGAGCTGTTTTTT
>.|TRBV7-6|TRBJ1-5|.
CASSRGPDQPQHF
TGTGCCAGCAGCCGAGGACCCGATCAGCCCCAGCATTTT
>TRBD1|TRBV7-2|TRBJ2-3|.
CASSLRTGGPTDTQYF
TGTGCCAGCAGCCTCCGGACAGGGGGCCCCACAGATACGCAGTATTTT
>TRBD1|TRBV6-5|TRBJ1-4|.
CASRTGTGDEKLFF
TGTGCCAGCAGAACCGGGACAGGGGATGAAAAACTGTTTTTT